These 29 T cell receptor beta chains share one sample of origin, sequenced in a study of blood T cell repertoires in COVID-19. Clones were sequenced by immunoSEQ multiplex PCR, and TCRdb holds only the in-frame ones, with some missing. The table lists about 200,000 clones, around 79% of them singletons. Sequencing was done on a sample of peripheral blood. The receptors were sampled from a woman in her forties with COVID-19, enrolled during active disease.

V and J are TRBV13 and TRBJ2-7; D may be TRBD1 (5 bases). V lost 2 bases, J lost 5 bases, and 13 bases lay in between. The CDR3 loop spans 14 amino acids. The germline CDR1 and CDR2 sequences are PRHDT and FYEKMQ (reference sequence). The DNA for the CDR3 is TGTGCCAGCAGCTTACCTTCAGGGATCCACGAGCAGTACTTC. Translating gives CASSLPSGIHEQYF. The variable domain in full, completed from reference TRBV13 and TRBJ2-7, reads AAGVIQSPRHLIKEKRETATLKCYPIPRHDTVYWYQQGPGQDPQFLISFYEKMQSDKGSIPDRFSAQQFSDYHSELNMSSLELGDSALYFCASSLPSGIHEQYFGPGTRLTVT.

CDR3 sequence (DNA): TGCGCCAGCAGCCAAGAGCCCGGACTGCACAATGAGCAGTTCTTC. This codes for CASSQEPGLHNEQFF. The chain is built from TRBV4-3 and TRBJ2-1; a weak D match, TRBD2 (5 bases). The CDR3 is 15 residues long. Germline CDR1 and CDR2: LGHNA and YSLEER. V lost 0 bases and J 5 bases, leaving 11 bases between the germline ends.

The rearrangement links TRBV19 to TRBJ1-1; 9 nucleotides match TRBD1. The V gene end was trimmed by 6 bases and the J gene end by 5 bases; junction bases not matched to a gene: 10. CDR3 length: 15 amino acids. Germline V gene lookup returns CDR1 LNHDA and CDR2 SQIVND (reference sequence). CDR3 sequence reads: CASSGRTGAWTEAFF. The CDR3 region has the DNA TGTGCCAGTAGCGGGAGGACAGGGGCCTGGACTGAAGCTTTCTTT.

This rearrangement joins TRBV5-5 to TRBJ1-1; D not resolved. This CDR3 has 14 residues. Germline CDR1 is SGHKS and CDR2 is YYEKEE (reference sequence). V was trimmed by 1 base and J by 7 bases, leaving 14 bases between them. The CDR3: CASSLWQAKNEAFF. The CDR3 nucleotides read TGTGCCAGCAGCTTGTGGCAGGCAAAAAATGAAGCTTTCTTT.

The chain combines TRBV4-2 with TRBJ1-5; D is uncertain. The CDR3 is 14 residues long. With 0 bases removed from V and 6 bases from J, the gap between germline ends came to 9 bases. Germline V lookup: CDR1 LGHNA, CDR2 YNFKEQ. CDR3 sequence reads: CASSQDPSGQPQHF. CDR3 DNA sequence: TGTGCCAGCAGCCAAGATCCGAGTGGTCAGCCCCAGCATTTT.

V usage is TRBV3-1 (or the pseudogene TRBV3-2) and J usage is TRBJ2-5; 10 nucleotides agree with TRBD2. J lost 0 bases, V lost 0 bases, and 4 bases had no gene match. CDR3 length: 17 residues. Germline lookup yields CDR1 LGHDT and CDR2 YNNKEL (reference sequence). The CDR3 loop is CASSQEGAGGHQETQYF. The CDR3 DNA reads TGTGCCAGCAGCCAAGAAGGAGCGGGAGGGCACCAAGAGACCCAGTACTTC.

The genes are TRBV6-6 and TRBJ1-2; 8 bases fit TRBD1. The CDR3 is 14 residues long. Germline CDR1 is MNHNY and CDR2 is SVGAGI (reference sequence). The V segment lost 8 bases and the J segment 4 bases; nucleotides outside the gene matches: 9. The DNA of the CDR3 is TGTGCCAGCGTGGCAGGGGGCGCGATCTATGGCTACACCTTC. This encodes CASVAGGAIYGYTF.

The gene calls are TRBV6-5 and TRBJ2-7; D is unresolved. This CDR3 has 14 residues. The V end was cut by 4 bases, the J end by 4 bases, with 14 bases between. The germline V gene has CDR1 MNHEY and CDR2 SVGAGI. CDR3 coding DNA: TGTGCCAGCAGTTCTTGGCTCTTGCCTTACGAGCAGTACTTC. Residues: CASSSWLLPYEQYF.

Here the CDR3 DNA reads TGTGCCAGCCCAGACAGGGAGGACACCGGGGAGCTGTTTTTT. It encodes CASPDREDTGELFF. The chain combines TRBV18 with TRBJ2-2; weak D call: TRBD1 (7 bases). Germline values: CDR1 KGHSH, CDR2 LQKENI. V was shortened by 8 bases and J by 3 bases, with 13 bases between the two germline ends. The CDR3 extends over 14 amino acids.

This chain connects TRBV2 to TRBJ2-2; 7 bases match TRBD1. The germline V gene has CDR1 SNHLY and CDR2 FYNNEI. This CDR3 spans 13 amino acids. CDR3 in amino acids: CALDRVGTGELFF. Written as DNA, the CDR3 is TGTGCACTTGACAGGGTGGGAACCGGGGAGCTGTTTTTT.

CDR3 sequence (DNA): TGTGCCAGCAGCCCAGACAGACCCAACGCTGAAGCTTTCTTT. Protein sequence: CASSPDRPNAEAFF. The genes are TRBV7-6 and TRBJ1-1; D possibly corresponds to TRBD1 (5 bases). Germline CDR1 SGHVS, CDR2 FNYEAQ. This CDR3 has 14 amino acids. The V gene lost 5 bases and the J gene lost 6 bases, with 16 bases spanning the gap.

The CDR3 loop is CASSDRVSPLHF. In DNA form, the CDR3 reads TGTGCCAGCAGTGATCGTGTTTCACCCCTCCACTTT. The rearrangement links TRBV6-1 to TRBJ1-6; D not certain. The CDR3 has 12 residues. CDR1 and CDR2 from the germline V gene are MNHNS and SASEGT. Trimming shortened V by 3 bases and J by 9 bases, and 6 bases separated the two germline ends.

This clone was observed a single time. The gene calls are TRBV5-1 and TRBJ2-5; possibly TRBD2 for D (5 bases). Trimming removed 5 bases from V and 5 bases from J, with 13 bases in between. The CDR3 contains 13 residues. CDR1 SGHRS and CDR2 YFSETQ come from the germline V gene. DNA of the CDR3: TGCGCCAGCAGTTTTAGCGTGGGGGAGACCCAGTACTTC. This translates into CASSFSVGETQYF.

A few counts support this clone. The chain couples TRBV5-4 to TRBJ2-1; 12 nucleotides align to TRBD2. V lost 4 bases and J lost 7; bases outside the gene matches: 12. CDR3 size: 17 residues. Germline V gene lookup returns CDR1 SGHNT and CDR2 YYREEE (reference sequence). CDR3 coding DNA: TGTGCCAGCAGCGGGCCTCCTAGCGGGAGGGCAATGAATGAGCAGTTCTTC. Protein product: CASSGPPSGRAMNEQFF.

The chain recombines TRBV7-9 with TRBJ2-7; 8 nucleotides align to TRBD2. CDR3 length equals 14 residues. J lost 7 bases, V lost 5 bases, and 10 bases had no gene match. CDR1 and CDR2 (germline): SEHNR, FQNEAQ (reference sequence). CDR3 loop: CASSHRAGDGEQYF. CDR3 in DNA: TGTGCCAGCAGCCATAGAGCGGGGGACGGGGAGCAGTACTTC.

This clone was observed a handful of times. The CDR3 region has the DNA TGTGCCACCAGCAGAGCTAGAAGCAATCAGCCCCAGCATTTT. It encodes CATSRARSNQPQHF. V is TRBV15 and J is TRBJ1-5; D gene uncertain. Trimming removed 1 base at V and 1 base at J, with 5 bases between. This CDR3 region has 14 residues. Germline CDR1 LNHNV, CDR2 YYDKDF (reference sequence). Full variable domain (rest looked up from reference TRBV15 and TRBJ1-5): DAMVIQNPRYQVTQFGKPVTLSCSQTLNHNVMYWYQQKSSQAPKLLFHYYDKDFNNEADTPDNFQSRRPNTSFCFLDIRSPGLGDTAMYLCATSRARSNQPQHFGDGTRLSIL.

This chain connects TRBV9 to TRBJ1-6, with no clear D. Germline V CDR1 and CDR2: SGDLS, YYNGEE. The CDR3 spans 15 residues. V was trimmed by 4 bases and J by 7 bases, leaving 15 bases between them. The CDR3 protein is CASSPGSGGNSPLHF. Here the CDR3 DNA reads TGTGCCAGCAGCCCCGGATCGGGAGGAAATTCACCCCTCCACTTT.

The chain uses TRBV19 and TRBJ1-3; 7 bases fit TRBD1. Germline-derived CDR1 and CDR2 are LNHDA and SQIVND (reference sequence). V dropped 6 bases and J dropped 2; count of bases not matched to a gene: 7. The CDR3 runs 15 residues. CDR3 sequence: CASRSGTAAGNTIYF. CDR3 DNA sequence: TGTGCCAGTAGAAGTGGGACAGCCGCTGGAAACACCATATATTTT.

V usage is TRBV18 and J usage is TRBJ2-1, with D maybe TRBD2 (5 bases). The CDR3 is made up of 13 amino acids. CDR1 is KGHSH, CDR2 LQKENI, per germline. Trimming took 4 bases from V and 9 from J, leaving 13 bases between them. The CDR3 DNA reads as TGTGCCAGCTCACAAACCGTCCGGGGTGAGCAGTTCTTC. Translated, it gives CASSQTVRGEQFF. Variable domain in full (rest from reference TRBV18 and TRBJ2-1): NAGVMQNPRHLVRRRGQEARLRCSPMKGHSHVYWYRQLPEEGLKFMVYLQKENIIDESGMPKERFSAEFPKEGPSILRIQQVVRGDSAAYFCASSQTVRGEQFFGPGTRLTVL.

This clone is a singleton in its sample. V and J are TRBV6-5 and TRBJ2-7; D may be TRBD2 (6 bases). The V end lost 6 bases, the J end lost 3 bases, and 12 bases lay between the germline ends. Germline CDR1 and CDR2: MNHEY and SVGAGI. This CDR3 is 13 amino acids long. The CDR3 protein is CASRAGRNYEQYF. DNA for the CDR3: TGTGCCAGCAGGGCGGGACGAAACTACGAGCAGTACTTC.

The sample holds a few counts of this clone. The chain carries TRBV5-4 and TRBJ2-7, with D possibly matching TRBD2 (5 bases). Germline V CDR1 and CDR2: SGHNT, YYREEE (reference sequence). V shed 0 bases and J shed 0 bases, with 10 bases lying between them. The length of the CDR3 is 15 residues. The CDR3 region has the DNA TGTGCCAGCAGCTTGGGCGGGCGAAGCTCCTACGAGCAGTACTTC. Translation gives CASSLGGRSSYEQYF.

This chain connects TRBV6-1 to TRBJ2-1; D gene unclear. The germline gives CDR1 MNHNS, CDR2 SASEGT. Trimming stripped 3 bases from V and 7 bases from J, with 10 bases between. The CDR3 sequence is 13 residues long. As DNA, the CDR3 is TGTGCCAGCAGTGAGGGCACACCGAATGAGCAGTTCTTC. Its translation: CASSEGTPNEQFF.

The DNA of the CDR3 is TGTGCCAGCAGCCTGGGAGGCGGGGGGGTTCAGCCCCAGCATTTT. It encodes CASSLGGGGVQPQHF. The rearrangement uses TRBV5-5 and TRBJ1-5, with D tentatively TRBD1 (5 bases). This CDR3 has 15 amino acids. The germline V gene has CDR1 SGHKS and CDR2 YYEKEE (reference sequence). V was trimmed by 4 bases and J by 6 bases, leaving 17 bases between them.

The chain employs TRBV9 and TRBJ2-3, with TRBD2 as a possible D gene (5 bases). V lost 3 bases to trimming and J lost 3 bases, with 17 bases between them. This CDR3 has 16 amino acids. Germline V gene data show CDR1 as SGDLS and CDR2 as YYNGEE. The CDR3 sequence is CASSAYLAFGTDTQYF. The CDR3 nucleotides are TGTGCCAGCAGCGCCTACCTAGCTTTCGGTACAGATACGCAGTATTTT.

The table lists this clone with a count of one. The gene calls are TRBV5-1 and TRBJ2-5; 16 bases match TRBD2. CDR1 SGHRS and CDR2 YFSETQ come from the germline V gene. CDR3 length equals 16 residues. V trimming: 3 bases; J trimming: 5 bases; junction bases outside the gene matches: 4. CDR3 amino acids: CASSSPGLAGGETQYF. CDR3 bases: TGCGCCAGCAGCTCCCCGGGACTAGCGGGGGGGGAGACCCAGTACTTC.

The chain carries TRBV6-5 and TRBJ1-6; 7 bases are shared with TRBD1. The CDR3 is made up of 16 amino acids. Trimming at V came to 0 bases and at J to 7 bases, leaving 6 bases not matched to a gene. Looked up from germline, CDR1 is MNHEY and CDR2 is SVGAGI. CDR3 loop: CASSYSRGTANSPLHF. The CDR3 DNA is TGTGCCAGCAGTTACTCGAGGGGGACAGCCAATTCACCCCTCCACTTT.

J is TRBJ2-7 and V is TRBV5-4; perhaps TRBD1 as D (5 bases). Germline CDR1 and CDR2: SGHNT and YYREEE (reference sequence). With 3 bases removed from V and 5 bases from J, the gap between germline ends came to 18 bases. The CDR3 totals 15 residues. CDR3 in amino acids: CASSSQGSPRHEQYF. The CDR3 region has the DNA TGTGCCAGCAGCTCGCAGGGCTCCCCCCGCCACGAGCAGTACTTC.

V usage is TRBV7-2 and J usage is TRBJ2-5; no firm D call. The V end lost 6 bases, the J end lost 3 bases, and 5 bases lay between the germline ends. The germline CDR1 and CDR2 sequences are SGHTA and FQGNSA. This CDR3 contains 11 residues. In nucleotides, the CDR3 is TGTGCCAGCAGTTATAAAGAGACCCAGTACTTC. Encoded protein: CASSYKETQYF.

Only one count was recorded for this clone. The chain links TRBV5-1 to TRBJ2-5; 8 bases agree with TRBD2. Germline assignment: CDR1 SGHRS and CDR2 YFSETQ. J lost 2 bases, V lost 4 bases, and 7 bases had no gene match. The CDR3 length is 15 residues. Here the CDR3 reads CASSTLAGTQETQYF. CDR3 nucleotides: TGCGCCAGCAGCACTTTAGCGGGGACACAAGAGACCCAGTACTTC.